The 10 T cell receptor beta chains below were found in one sample sequenced in a study of blood T cells in healthy people across ages. A second about 7 to 12 cycle PCR used barcoded and J-beta primers. TCRdb independently ran MiXCR on the 5' RACE reads; one entry per CDR3 protein. The sample lists 750,000 to 950,000 distinct CDR3 sequences, around 24% seen once, with over 2.5% in the top ten. These data were also filed under a second study, of T cells of mothers and their children.

Specimen: blood. The receptors originated from a boy aged 5-17 years in good health.

In this sample, this clonotype turned up a few times. This chain links TRBV4-1 with TRBJ2-5; 8 nucleotides line up with TRBD2. The end of the DNA fits TRBJ2-1 better, so the J call may be wrong. This CDR3 is built from 20 residues. CDR1 and CDR2 (germline): MGHRA, YSYEKL. The CDR3 coding sequence is TGCGCCAGCAGCCAGTGGGTGGGGATCATCCAGCGGGGGAAACACAATGAGCAGTTCTTC. Translation: CASSQWVGIIQRGKHNEQFF.

This clonotype appeared a few times. One end of the junction does not line up with germline, which may come from a read error. In nucleotides, the CDR3 is TGCGCCAGCAGCTTGGAGGCTGGTACGGGGGGAGGCTACGCCTTC. Translated: CASSLEAGTGGGYAF. This rearrangement joins TRBV5-1 to TRBJ1-2; D might be TRBD1 (5 bases). CDR1 and CDR2 from the germline V gene are SGHRS and YFSETQ. The CDR3 contains 15 residues.

The chain has TRBV20-1 and TRBJ1-2; 7 bases line up with TRBD1. V lost 4 bases, J lost 5 bases, and 16 bases stayed unmatched. CDR1 and CDR2 from the germline V gene are DFQATT and SNEGSKA (reference sequence). The CDR3 is 16 residues long. CDR3 loop: CSAKDREGGALYGYTF. For the CDR3, the DNA is TGCAGTGCTAAAGACAGGGAGGGGGGAGCACTATATGGCTACACCTTC.

The chain combines TRBV6-1 with TRBJ2-3; D gene ambiguous. Trimming removed 5 bases from V and 0 bases from J, with 21 bases in between. This CDR3 has 18 amino acids. Germline CDR1 is MNHNS and CDR2 is SASEGT. In nucleotides, the CDR3 is TGTGCCAGCAGTCCCGGGCGCTTTTTAGTCGTAAGCACAGATACGCAGTATTTT. Translation gives CASSPGRFLVVSTDTQYF.

This clonotype was observed a few times. V gene TRBV18 combines with J gene TRBJ2-5; D remains unclear. Trimming left V 1 base short and J 5 bases short, with 14 bases between. This CDR3 contains 15 residues. Looked up from germline, CDR1 is KGHSH and CDR2 is LQKENI. The CDR3 bases are TGTGCCAGCTCACCACGACGAAGTGCCTCGGAGACCCAGTACTTC. The encoded protein is CASSPRRSASETQYF.

A few counts support this clonotype. The CDR3 protein is CASSPGDSYQETQYF. CDR3 nucleotides: TGTGCCAGCAGTCCCGGGGACAGCTACCAAGAGACCCAGTACTTC. This chain links TRBV28 with TRBJ2-5; 7 positions agree with TRBD1. Per the germline V gene, CDR1 is MDHEN and CDR2 is SYDVKM. CDR3 length: 15 amino acids. Trimming at V came to 5 bases and at J to 0 bases, leaving 6 bases not matched to a gene.

Only a few counts were recorded for this clonotype. V is TRBV28 and J is TRBJ2-5; tentative D call: TRBD2 (6 bases). The J call may be mistaken, given a closer DNA end match to TRBJ2-1. This CDR3 spans 13 amino acids. Germline V gives CDR1 MDHEN, CDR2 SYDVKM. The CDR3 reads CASSPRLVWEQFF. The DNA of the CDR3 is TGTGCCAGCAGTCCTAGACTAGTCTGGGAGCAGTTCTTC.

This clonotype was observed many times. This sequence joins TRBV5-1 and TRBJ2-7, with TRBD1 identical over 7 bases. V gave up 3 bases and J gave up 2 bases; unmatched junction bases: 11. This CDR3 is 16 amino acids long. The germline V gene encodes CDR1 SGHRS and CDR2 YFSETQ. CDR3 in amino acids: CASSSSARTGAYEQYF. CDR3 coding DNA: TGCGCCAGCAGCTCTTCGGCGAGGACAGGAGCCTACGAGCAGTACTTC.

In regard to this clonotype: At one of its ends the junction is not consistent with the germline gene, which may arise from a read error. This sequence joins TRBV27 and TRBJ2-2, with 8 bases matching TRBD1. Germline assignment: CDR1 MNHEY and CDR2 SMNVEV (reference sequence). The CDR3 has 15 residues. This chain's CDR3 is CASRTGTGNTGELFF. CDR3 bases: TGTGCCAGCAGAACCGGGACAGGCAACACAGGGGAGCTGTTTTTT.

Turning to this clonotype: The junction shows a germline mismatch at one end, possibly a read error. The genes are TRBV7-8 and TRBJ2-1, with 11 positions matching TRBD2. Germline CDR1 reads SGHVS; CDR2 reads FQNEAQ. The CDR3 has 16 amino acids. The CDR3 sequence: CASSPRTSGLSNEQFF. CDR3 bases: TGTGCCAGCAGCCCGAGGACTAGCGGGCTTAGCAATGAGCAGTTTTTC.